The 10 T cell receptor beta chains given below trace back to one sample, sequenced in a study of early T cells in non-severe SARS-CoV-2 infection. Using its own MiXCR run on the 5' RACE reads, TCRdb lists one record per CDR3 protein. There are tens of thousands of distinct CDR3 sequences in the sample; roughly 4.4% occur only once, and over 10% lies in the top ten. Sequenced sample: whole blood. Receptors were obtained from an adult who was a healthcare worker with PCR-confirmed SARS-CoV-2 infection or an uninfected control (not recorded which).

In its sample, this clonotype was seen many times. V and J are TRBV7-2 and TRBJ2-3; D gene uncertain. The V end was cut by 1 base, the J end by 6 bases, with 11 bases between. Germline lookup yields CDR1 SGHTA and CDR2 FQGNSA. CDR3 length: 14 residues. CDR3 residues: CASSLVRIRDTQYF. The CDR3 region has the DNA TGTGCCAGCAGCTTAGTGCGTATTCGGGATACGCAGTATTTT.

This clonotype was recorded many times. The chain uses TRBV19 and TRBJ1-1; D possibly corresponds to TRBD1 (5 bases). Germline V gene data show CDR1 as LNHDA and CDR2 as SQIVND (reference sequence). The CDR3 spans 18 residues. V lost 5 bases to trimming and J lost 4 bases, with 26 bases between them. CDR3 nucleotides: TGTGCCAGTAGTTTTATCGAGGGGCGGTTTTTTCTGGGCACTGAAGCTTTCTTT. Residues: CASSFIEGRFFLGTEAFF.

This clonotype was recorded many times. The CDR3 nucleotides read TGTGCCAGCAGCCCCCAGGGTCCCCGCGAAGCTTTCTTT. It yields the protein CASSPQGPREAFF. The chain has TRBV7-3 and TRBJ1-1; tentative D call: TRBD1 (5 bases). The germline CDR1 and CDR2 sequences are SGHTA and FQGTGA. Trimming left V 5 bases short and J 8 bases short, with 15 bases between. The CDR3 covers 13 residues.

This clonotype showed up many times. The rearrangement joins TRBV3-1 to TRBJ1-1, with 9 bases aligning to TRBD1. Trimming cost V 3 bases and J 2 bases; bases outside gene matches: 10. CDR3 length equals 17 residues. Per the germline V gene, CDR1 is LGHDT and CDR2 is YNNKEL (reference sequence). CDR3 amino acids: CASSHSGTGIVNTEAFF. The CDR3 DNA is TGTGCCAGCAGCCATTCCGGGACAGGGATCGTCAACACTGAAGCTTTCTTT.

This clonotype was observed many times. The chain employs TRBV5-4 and TRBJ1-2; 9 bases fit TRBD1. The V and J ends lost 4 bases and 1 base, in that order; junction bases with no gene match: 5. This CDR3 is built from 15 residues. Germline CDR1 reads SGHNT; CDR2 reads YYREEE (reference sequence). The chain's CDR3 is CASSAGQGINYGYTF. CDR3 in DNA: TGTGCCAGCAGCGCGGGACAGGGAATTAACTATGGCTACACCTTC.

The J gene is TRBJ2-3, the V gene TRBV18, with D perhaps matching TRBD2 (6 bases). The CDR3 sequence is 14 residues long. Trimming removed 1 base from V and 2 bases from J, with 7 bases in between. CDR1 is KGHSH, CDR2 LQKENI, per germline. The CDR3 loop is CASSPRDSTDTQYF. Written as DNA, the CDR3 is TGTGCCAGCTCACCACGGGACTCCACAGATACGCAGTATTTT.

This clonotype occurred many times. The chain recombines TRBV27 with TRBJ2-7; no firm D call. Trimming pared 6 bases from V and 2 bases from J, leaving 11 bases between. Germline loops: CDR1 MNHEY, CDR2 SMNVEV (reference sequence). The CDR3 sequence is 13 residues long. The CDR3 DNA sequence: TGTGCCAGCAGGGTTGACAAGCCCTACGAGCAGTACGTC. It specifies CASRVDKPYEQYV.

Ten or more counts support this clonotype. V gene TRBV20-1 combines with J gene TRBJ2-4, with a tentative D call TRBD1 (5 bases). The length of the CDR3 is 15 residues. The V gene lost 0 bases and the J gene lost 1 base, with 10 bases spanning the gap. Germline loops: CDR1 DFQATT, CDR2 SNEGSKA (reference sequence). This CDR3 reads CSARDPKGAKNIQYF. The CDR3 bases are TGCAGTGCTAGAGACCCGAAGGGGGCCAAAAACATTCAGTACTTC.

This clonotype was observed many times. The chain couples TRBV7-2 to TRBJ1-2; 8 nucleotides agree with TRBD1. V shed 5 bases, J shed 5 bases, and the junction held 7 bases outside the gene matches. The CDR3 extends over 14 amino acids. Germline CDR1 is SGHTA and CDR2 is FQGNSA. In DNA form, the CDR3 reads TGTGCCAGCAGCGCCCAACAGGGGGGATATGGCTACACCTTC. Its protein product is CASSAQQGGYGYTF.

This clonotype was seen many times. V is TRBV7-3 and J is TRBJ2-1; 7 bases line up with TRBD1. The CDR3 length is 15 residues. The V gene's germline CDR1 is SGHTA and CDR2 FQGTGA. V lost 5 bases to trimming and J lost 6 bases; unmatched junction nucleotides: 10. The CDR3 here is CASSKGQASGNEQFF. DNA of the CDR3: TGTGCCAGCAGCAAAGGACAGGCCTCGGGCAATGAGCAGTTCTTC.